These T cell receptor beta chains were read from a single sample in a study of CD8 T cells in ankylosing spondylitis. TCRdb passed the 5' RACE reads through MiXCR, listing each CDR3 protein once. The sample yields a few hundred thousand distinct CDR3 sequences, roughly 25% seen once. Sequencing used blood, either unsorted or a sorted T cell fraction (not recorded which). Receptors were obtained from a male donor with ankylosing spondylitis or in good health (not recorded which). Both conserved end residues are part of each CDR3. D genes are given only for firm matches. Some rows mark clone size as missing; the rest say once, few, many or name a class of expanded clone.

cdr3_nt: TGTGCCAGCAGCTTAGGGGGGGCCCCAAATCAGCCCCAGCATTTT; cdr3_aa: CASSLGGAPNQPQHF; j_call: TRBJ1-5; clone_size: many; d_call: -; v_call: TRBV11-1
cdr3_nt: TGTGCCAGCAGCCGAACCCGGGATGAAAAACTGTTTTTT; cdr3_aa: CASSRTRDEKLFF; j_call: TRBJ1-4; clone_size: many; d_call: -; v_call: TRBV12-3/TRBV12-4
cdr3_nt: TGTGCCATCAGGGCCGGGACTAGCGGAACTTACGAGCAGTACTTC; cdr3_aa: CAIRAGTSGTYEQYF; j_call: TRBJ2-7; clone_size: -; d_call: TRBD2; v_call: TRBV10-3
cdr3_nt: TGTGCCAGCAGCCCTGTGGTGTGGCGCGGGGAGCTGTTTTTT; cdr3_aa: CASSPVVWRGELFF; j_call: TRBJ2-2; clone_size: -; d_call: -; v_call: TRBV12-3/TRBV12-4
cdr3_nt: TGCGCCAGCAGCTTGACGGGACAGGGGTACGAGCAGTACTTC; cdr3_aa: CASSLTGQGYEQYF; j_call: TRBJ2-7; clone_size: many; d_call: TRBD1; v_call: TRBV5-1
cdr3_nt: TGTGCCCGCAGCCCGGGACTAGCGGGGGGGTTTGGGCCAGATACGCAGTATTTT; cdr3_aa: CARSPGLAGGFGPDTQYF; j_call: TRBJ2-3; clone_size: -; d_call: TRBD2; v_call: TRBV3-1
cdr3_nt: TGTGCCAGCAGTTACTCCCAGGGGGACACAGATACGCAGTATTTT; cdr3_aa: CASSYSQGDTDTQYF; j_call: TRBJ2-3; clone_size: few; d_call: TRBD1; v_call: TRBV6-5
cdr3_nt: TGTGCCAGCAGCGACACAGATACGCAGTATTTT; cdr3_aa: CASSDTDTQYF; j_call: TRBJ2-3; clone_size: many; d_call: -; v_call: TRBV4-2
cdr3_nt: TGCAGTGCTAGTTTGGGGCCCCCGTACCAAGAGACCCAGTACTTC; cdr3_aa: CSASLGPPYQETQYF; j_call: TRBJ2-5; clone_size: -; d_call: -; v_call: TRBV20-1
cdr3_nt: TGCAGTGCTAGAGTCAGGGCTGGAAACACCATATATTTT; cdr3_aa: CSARVRAGNTIYF; j_call: TRBJ1-3; clone_size: -; d_call: -; v_call: TRBV20-1
cdr3_nt: TGTGCCAGCAGCGAGCTCGGGGAGACCCAGTACTTC; cdr3_aa: CASSELGETQYF; j_call: TRBJ2-5; clone_size: many; d_call: -; v_call: TRBV3-1
cdr3_nt: TGCGCCAGCAGTGAGTCGGGGCTAGGCGGGACCCAGTACTTC; cdr3_aa: CASSESGLGGTQYF; j_call: TRBJ2-5; clone_size: once; d_call: -; v_call: TRBV10-2
cdr3_nt: TGCAGTGCTAGGACGACAGGAGGGTTGGCAGATACGCAGTATTTT; cdr3_aa: CSARTTGGLADTQYF; j_call: TRBJ2-3; clone_size: -; d_call: -; v_call: TRBV20-1
cdr3_nt: TGCAGTGCTAACCGGGGTTTTAGCGATGAGCAGTTCTTC; cdr3_aa: CSANRGFSDEQFF; j_call: TRBJ2-1; clone_size: many; d_call: -; v_call: TRBV20-1
cdr3_nt: TGTGCCAGCTCATTGACTACCACACAAAATACGCAGTATTTT; cdr3_aa: CASSLTTTQNTQYF; j_call: TRBJ2-3; clone_size: -; d_call: -; v_call: TRBV18
cdr3_nt: TGTGCCAGCAGTCGCGGGACTAGCGGAGCCTACGAGCAGTACTTC; cdr3_aa: CASSRGTSGAYEQYF; j_call: TRBJ2-7; clone_size: -; d_call: TRBD2; v_call: TRBV12-3/TRBV12-4
cdr3_nt: TGTGCCAGCAGCTTCAGGTCGAGGGGTCCAGCAAGTCAGCCCCAGCATTTT; cdr3_aa: CASSFRSRGPASQPQHF; j_call: TRBJ1-5; clone_size: -; d_call: -; v_call: TRBV5-6
cdr3_nt: TGCAGCGTTAGCGGTGGGGAGGAGACCCAGTACTTC; cdr3_aa: CSVSGGEETQYF; j_call: TRBJ2-5; clone_size: many; d_call: -; v_call: TRBV29-1
cdr3_nt: TGTGCCAGCAGCTTAGGTAAGGGGGCGAAGACTGAAGCTTTCTTT; cdr3_aa: CASSLGKGAKTEAFF; j_call: TRBJ1-1; clone_size: -; d_call: TRBD1; v_call: TRBV7-6
cdr3_nt: TGCAGTGCCACTCCACTAGGGTCAGTTTACGAGCAGTACTTC; cdr3_aa: CSATPLGSVYEQYF; j_call: TRBJ2-7; clone_size: -; d_call: -; v_call: TRBV20-1